The T cell receptor (beta chain) under discussion was sequenced for a study of T cell repertoires in cytomegalovirus infection. For the study at large: CMV infection together with matching HLA type was indicated by public TCR beta signatures. Whole-study results and caveats: Dominating the ex vivo response were TCR beta clonotypes that were CMV-specific and HLA-C-restricted. CMV carriers with the relevant HLA were identified by cumulative public TCR beta family frequency.

MiXCR was run by TCRdb on the reads, yielding one entry per CDR3 protein. The repertoire consists of a few hundred thousand distinct CDR3 sequences, with roughly a sixth occurring once and the leading ten covering approximately 12%. This CDR3 comprises 14 residues. Germline assignment: CDR1 MDHEN and CDR2 SYDVKM. Trimming pared 6 bases from V and 5 bases from J, leaving 17 bases between. This clonotype has a handful of counts. The antigen remains undetermined. The chain uses TRBV28 and TRBJ2-7; D may be TRBD1 (6 bases). The source material was PBMCs. The sequence derives from a human donor in good health (CMV status not recorded). Some clones in this sample may be carry-over from other donors' samples. CDR3 loop: CASSRVGTYHEQYF. The CDR3 nucleotides are TGTGCCAGCAGCCGGGTCGGGACATATCACGAGCAGTACTTC.